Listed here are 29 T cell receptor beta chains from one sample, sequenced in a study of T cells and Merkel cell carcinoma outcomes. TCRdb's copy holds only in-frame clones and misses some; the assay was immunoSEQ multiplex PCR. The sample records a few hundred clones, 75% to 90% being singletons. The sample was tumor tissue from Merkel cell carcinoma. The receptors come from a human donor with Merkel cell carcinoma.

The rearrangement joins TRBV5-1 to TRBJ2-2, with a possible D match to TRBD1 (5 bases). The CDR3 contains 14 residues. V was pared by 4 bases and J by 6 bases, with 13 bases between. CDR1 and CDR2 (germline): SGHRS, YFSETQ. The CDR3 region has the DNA TGCGCCAGCAGCGACCTGCAGGGCGCCGGGGAGCTGTTTTTT. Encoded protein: CASSDLQGAGELFF.

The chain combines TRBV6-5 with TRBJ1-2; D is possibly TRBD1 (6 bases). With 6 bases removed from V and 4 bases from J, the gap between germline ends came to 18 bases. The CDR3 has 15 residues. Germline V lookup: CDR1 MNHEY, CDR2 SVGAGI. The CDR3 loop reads CASRRGTAGAYGYTF. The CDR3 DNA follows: TGTGCCAGCAGACGCGGGACCGCGGGGGCCTATGGCTACACCTTC.

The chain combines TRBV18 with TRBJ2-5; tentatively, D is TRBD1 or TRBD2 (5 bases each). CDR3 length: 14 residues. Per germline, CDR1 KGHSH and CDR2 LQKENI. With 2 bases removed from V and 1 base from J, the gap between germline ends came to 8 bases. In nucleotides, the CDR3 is TGTGCCAGCTCACCATACGGGGCCCAAGAGACCCAGTACTTC. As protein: CASSPYGAQETQYF.

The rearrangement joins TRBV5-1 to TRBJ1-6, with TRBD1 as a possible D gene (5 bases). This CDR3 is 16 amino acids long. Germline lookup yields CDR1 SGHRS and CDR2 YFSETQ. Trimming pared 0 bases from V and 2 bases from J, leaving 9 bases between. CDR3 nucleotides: TGCGCCAGCAGCTTGGGAGGGGATACCTATAATTCACCCCTCCACTTT. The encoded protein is CASSLGGDTYNSPLHF.

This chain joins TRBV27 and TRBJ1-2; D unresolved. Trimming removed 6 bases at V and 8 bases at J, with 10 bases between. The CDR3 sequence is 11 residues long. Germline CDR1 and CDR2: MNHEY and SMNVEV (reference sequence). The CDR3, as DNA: TGTGCCAGCAGGACGTCGATGGGCTACACCTTC. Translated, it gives CASRTSMGYTF.

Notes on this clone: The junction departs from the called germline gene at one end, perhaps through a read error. CDR3 residues: CASSPPGPSEKYF. In nucleotides, the CDR3 is TGTGCCAGCAGTCCCCCGGGGCCCTCCGAGAAGTACTTC. The chain recombines TRBV28 with TRBJ2-7; D tentatively fits TRBD1 or TRBD2 (5 bases each). This CDR3 spans 13 amino acids. Germline lookup yields CDR1 MDHEN and CDR2 SYDVKM.

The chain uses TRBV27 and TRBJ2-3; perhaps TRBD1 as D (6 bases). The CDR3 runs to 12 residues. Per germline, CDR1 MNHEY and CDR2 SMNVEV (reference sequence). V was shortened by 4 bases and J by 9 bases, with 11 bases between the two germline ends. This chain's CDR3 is CASSSRQETQYF. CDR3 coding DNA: TGTGCCAGCAGTTCACGACAGGAGACGCAGTATTTT.

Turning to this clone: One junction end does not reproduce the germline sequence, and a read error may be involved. The CDR3 reads CASSPRDRGSDSPLHF. The CDR3 DNA reads as TGTGCCAGCAGCCCGAGGGATAGGGGATCGGATTCACCCCTTCACTTT. The chain has TRBV7-3 and TRBJ1-6, with D perhaps TRBD1 (5 bases). CDR3 length equals 16 residues. The germline V gene encodes CDR1 SGHTA and CDR2 FQGTGA.

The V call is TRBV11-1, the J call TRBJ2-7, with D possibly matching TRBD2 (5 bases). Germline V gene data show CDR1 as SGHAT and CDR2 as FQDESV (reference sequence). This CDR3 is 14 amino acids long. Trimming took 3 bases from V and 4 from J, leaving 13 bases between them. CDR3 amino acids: CASSFGEEVYEQYF. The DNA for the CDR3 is TGTGCCAGCAGCTTCGGGGAAGAGGTTTACGAGCAGTACTTC.

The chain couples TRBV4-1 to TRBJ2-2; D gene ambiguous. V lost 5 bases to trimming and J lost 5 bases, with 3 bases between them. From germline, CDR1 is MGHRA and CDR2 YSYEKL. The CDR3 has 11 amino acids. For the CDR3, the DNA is TGCGCCAGCAGCTCAACCGGGGAGCTGTTTTTT. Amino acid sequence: CASSSTGELFF.

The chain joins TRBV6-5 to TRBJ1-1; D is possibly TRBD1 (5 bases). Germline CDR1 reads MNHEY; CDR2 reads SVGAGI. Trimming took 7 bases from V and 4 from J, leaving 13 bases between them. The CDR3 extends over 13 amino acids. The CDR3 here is CASTPQGATEAFF. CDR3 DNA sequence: TGTGCCAGCACCCCCCAAGGGGCCACTGAAGCTTTCTTT.

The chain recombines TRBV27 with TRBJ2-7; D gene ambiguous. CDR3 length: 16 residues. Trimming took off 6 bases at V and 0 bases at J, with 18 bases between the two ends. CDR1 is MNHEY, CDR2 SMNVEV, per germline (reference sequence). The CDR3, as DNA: TGTGCCAGCAGCTCCCTTGGACGTTTGAGCTCCTACGAGCAGTACTTC. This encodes CASSSLGRLSSYEQYF.

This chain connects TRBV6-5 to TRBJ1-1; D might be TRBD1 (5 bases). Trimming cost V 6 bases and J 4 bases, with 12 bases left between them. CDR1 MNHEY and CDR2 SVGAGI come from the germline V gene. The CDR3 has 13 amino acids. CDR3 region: CASSPDRSTEAFF. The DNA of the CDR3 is TGTGCCAGCAGCCCCGACAGAAGCACTGAAGCTTTCTTT.

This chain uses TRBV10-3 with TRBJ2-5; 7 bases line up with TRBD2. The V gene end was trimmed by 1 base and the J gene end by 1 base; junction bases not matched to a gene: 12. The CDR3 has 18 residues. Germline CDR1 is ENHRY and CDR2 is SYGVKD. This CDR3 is CAISELGYGLVPQETQYF. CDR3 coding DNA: TGTGCCATCAGTGAGTTAGGATACGGACTAGTTCCCCAAGAGACCCAGTACTTC.

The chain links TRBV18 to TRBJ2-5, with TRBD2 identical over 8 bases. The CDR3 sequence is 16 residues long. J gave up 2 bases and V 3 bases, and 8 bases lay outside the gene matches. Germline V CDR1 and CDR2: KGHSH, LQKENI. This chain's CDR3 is CASSPLRGAVQETQYF. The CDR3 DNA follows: TGTGCCAGCTCACCGTTGCGGGGGGCCGTTCAAGAGACCCAGTACTTC.

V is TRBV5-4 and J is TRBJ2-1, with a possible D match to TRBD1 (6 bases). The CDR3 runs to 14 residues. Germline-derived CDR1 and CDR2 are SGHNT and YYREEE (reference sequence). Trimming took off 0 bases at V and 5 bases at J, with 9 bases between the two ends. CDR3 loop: CASSLGGHDNEQFF. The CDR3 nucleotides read TGTGCCAGCAGCTTGGGGGGGCACGACAATGAGCAGTTCTTC.

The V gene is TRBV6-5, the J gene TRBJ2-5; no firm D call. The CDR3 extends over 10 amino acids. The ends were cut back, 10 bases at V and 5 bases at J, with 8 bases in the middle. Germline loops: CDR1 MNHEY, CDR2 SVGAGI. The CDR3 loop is CATGAETQYF. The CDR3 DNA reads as TGTGCCACCGGAGCCGAGACCCAGTACTTC.

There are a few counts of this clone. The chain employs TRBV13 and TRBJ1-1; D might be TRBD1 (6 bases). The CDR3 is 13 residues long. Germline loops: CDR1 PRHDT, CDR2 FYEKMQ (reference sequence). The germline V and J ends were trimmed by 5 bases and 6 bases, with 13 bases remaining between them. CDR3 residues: CASSPGTPPEAFF. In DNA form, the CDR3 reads TGTGCCAGCAGCCCCGGGACACCTCCTGAAGCTTTCTTT.

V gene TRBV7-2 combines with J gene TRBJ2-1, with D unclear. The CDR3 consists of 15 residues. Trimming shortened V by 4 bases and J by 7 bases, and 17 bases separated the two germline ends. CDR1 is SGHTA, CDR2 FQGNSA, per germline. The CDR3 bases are TGTGCCAGCAGCTCGACTTTGATTGGCCCTAATGAGCAGTTCTTC. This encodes CASSSTLIGPNEQFF.

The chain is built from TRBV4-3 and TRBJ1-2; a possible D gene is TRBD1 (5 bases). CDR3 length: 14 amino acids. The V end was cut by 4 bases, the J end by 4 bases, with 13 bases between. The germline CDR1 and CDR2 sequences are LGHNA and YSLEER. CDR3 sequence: CASSRELDSYGYTF. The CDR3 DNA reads TGCGCCAGCAGCCGGGAGCTCGACAGCTATGGCTACACCTTC.

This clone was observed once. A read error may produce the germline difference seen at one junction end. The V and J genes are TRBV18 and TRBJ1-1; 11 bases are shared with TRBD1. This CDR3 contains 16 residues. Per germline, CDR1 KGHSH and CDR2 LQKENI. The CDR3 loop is CASPPWDRGSNTEAFF. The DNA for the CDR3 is TGTGCCAGCCCACCCTGGGACAGGGGGTCGAACACTGAAGCTTTCTTT. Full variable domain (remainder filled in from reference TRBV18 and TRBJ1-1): NAGVMQNPRHLVRRRGQEARLRCSPMKGHSHVYWYRQLPEEGLKFMVYLQKENIIDESGMPKERFSAEFPKEGPSILRIQQVVRGDSAAYFCASPPWDRGSNTEAFFGQGTRLTVV.

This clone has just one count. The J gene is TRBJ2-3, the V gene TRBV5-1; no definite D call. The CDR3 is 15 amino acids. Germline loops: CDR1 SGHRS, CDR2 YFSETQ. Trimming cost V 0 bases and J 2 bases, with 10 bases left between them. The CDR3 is CASSLEQTLTDTQYF. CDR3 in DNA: TGCGCCAGCAGCTTGGAACAGACACTCACAGATACGCAGTATTTT.

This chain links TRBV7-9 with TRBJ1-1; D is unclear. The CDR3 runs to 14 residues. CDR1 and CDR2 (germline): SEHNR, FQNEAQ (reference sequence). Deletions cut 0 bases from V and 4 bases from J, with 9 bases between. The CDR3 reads CASSLAIVGTEAFF. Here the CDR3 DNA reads TGTGCCAGCAGCTTAGCGATTGTGGGCACTGAAGCTTTCTTT.

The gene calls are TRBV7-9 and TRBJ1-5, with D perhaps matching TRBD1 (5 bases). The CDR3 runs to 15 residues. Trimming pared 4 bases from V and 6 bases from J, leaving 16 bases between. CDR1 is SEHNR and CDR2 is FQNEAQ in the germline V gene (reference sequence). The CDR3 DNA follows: TGTGCCAGCAGCTCGGCCGGGGCTCGGGGTCAGCCCCAGCATTTT. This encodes CASSSAGARGQPQHF.

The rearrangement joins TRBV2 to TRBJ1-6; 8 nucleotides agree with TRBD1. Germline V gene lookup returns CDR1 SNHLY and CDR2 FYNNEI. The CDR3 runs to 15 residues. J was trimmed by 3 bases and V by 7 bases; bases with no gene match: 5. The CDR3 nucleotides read TGTGCCAGCACTCGGACAGGGAACTATAATTCACCCCTCCACTTT. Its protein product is CASTRTGNYNSPLHF.

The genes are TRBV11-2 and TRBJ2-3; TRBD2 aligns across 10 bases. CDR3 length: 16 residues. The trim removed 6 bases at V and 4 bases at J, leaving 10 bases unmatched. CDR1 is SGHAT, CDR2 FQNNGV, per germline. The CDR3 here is CASRRGIAGGADTQYF. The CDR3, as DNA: TGTGCCAGCAGGCGCGGGATAGCGGGGGGCGCAGATACGCAGTATTTT.

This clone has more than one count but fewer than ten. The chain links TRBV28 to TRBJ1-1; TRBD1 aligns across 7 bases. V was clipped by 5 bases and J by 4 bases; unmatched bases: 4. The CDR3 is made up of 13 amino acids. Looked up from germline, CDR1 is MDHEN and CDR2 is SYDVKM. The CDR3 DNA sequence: TGTGCCAGCAGTCGTGACAGGGTCACTGAAGCTTTCTTT. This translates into CASSRDRVTEAFF.

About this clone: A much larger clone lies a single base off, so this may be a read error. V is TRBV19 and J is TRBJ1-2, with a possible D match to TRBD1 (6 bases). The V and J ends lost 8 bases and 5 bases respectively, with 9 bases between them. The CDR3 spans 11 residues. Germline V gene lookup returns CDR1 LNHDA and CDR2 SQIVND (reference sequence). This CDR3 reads CASQQGYGYTF. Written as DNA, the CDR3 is TGTGCCAGTCAACAGGGTTATGGCTACACCTTC.

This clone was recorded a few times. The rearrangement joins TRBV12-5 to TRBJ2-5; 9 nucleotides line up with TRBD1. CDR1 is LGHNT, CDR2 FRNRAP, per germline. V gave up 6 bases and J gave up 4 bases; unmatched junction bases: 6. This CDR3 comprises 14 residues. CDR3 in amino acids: CASGPRQGVETQYF. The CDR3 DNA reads TGTGCTAGTGGGCCCCGACAGGGGGTAGAGACCCAGTACTTC.